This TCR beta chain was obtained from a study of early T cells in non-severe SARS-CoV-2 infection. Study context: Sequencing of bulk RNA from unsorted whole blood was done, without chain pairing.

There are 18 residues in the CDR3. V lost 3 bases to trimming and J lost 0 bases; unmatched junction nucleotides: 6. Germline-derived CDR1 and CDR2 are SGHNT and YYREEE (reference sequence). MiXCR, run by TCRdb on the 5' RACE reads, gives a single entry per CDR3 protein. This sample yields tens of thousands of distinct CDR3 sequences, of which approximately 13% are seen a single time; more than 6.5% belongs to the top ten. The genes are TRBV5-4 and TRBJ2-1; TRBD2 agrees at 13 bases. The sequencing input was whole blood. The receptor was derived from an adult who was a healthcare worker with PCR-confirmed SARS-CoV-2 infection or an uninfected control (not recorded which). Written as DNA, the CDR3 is TGTGCCAGCAGCTCTAGACGGACTAGCGGGAGCTCCTACAATGAGCAGTTCTTC. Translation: CASSSRRTSGSSYNEQFF.